The TCR beta chain under discussion was sequenced for a study of Ad26.COV2.S vaccination and SARS-CoV-2 variants. Study-level information: Donor was one of the participants in the Ad26.COV2.S arm of the COV1001 trial. By the intramuscular route, Ad26.COV2.S was given once, or twice 56 days apart.

The sample's treatment: roughly 20 received Ad26.COV2.S at low or high dose, single or two shots; roughly five received placebo; per-sample allocation not given. Samples came from day 63 after the first vaccine or placebo injection. The sample came from a Boston adult aged 18-55 years. This CDR3 has 14 residues. CDR1 is SQVTM, CDR2 ANQGSEA, per germline. Trimming cost V 6 bases and J 6 bases; bases outside gene matches: 8. TCRdb's copy holds only in-frame clones and misses some; the assay was immunoSEQ multiplex PCR. The table records about 280,000 clones, about 87% of them present only once. The rearrangement uses TRBV29-1 and TRBJ2-1, with 10 bases aligning to TRBD2. Sequenced here: peripheral blood, sampled in a trial of Ad26.COV2.S vaccine versus placebo. This sequence originates from a person aged 18-65 years who received the Ad26.COV2.S COVID-19 vaccine or a placebo. As DNA, the CDR3 is TGCAGCGTGGATTTAGCGGGGGGCCCCAATGAGCAGTTCTTC. It codes for CSVDLAGGPNEQFF.